Below, one TCR beta chain is given with its context. Its specificity is not known. A much larger clone lies one base from this, so it may be a read error. Together with a sample-barcoded 5' primer, a J-beta primer mix was included in a second PCR lasting roughly 7 to 11 cycles. TCRdb passed the 5' RACE reads through MiXCR, listing each CDR3 protein once. The sample holds around 870,000 distinct CDR3 sequences, 29% seen once. J lost 7 bases, V lost 9 bases, and 16 bases had no gene match. From germline, CDR1 is KGHDR and CDR2 SFDVKD. The CDR3 contains 15 residues. The sample is drawn from a study of blood T cells in healthy people across ages. Per individual sample, total RNA of at least 5 micrograms was extracted. General study findings and limits: Age brought a roughly linear fall in TCR beta diversity measured per million T cells. Both naive CD4+ cell counts and diversity were greater in long-lived donors than in aged donors. The study found TCR beta diversity correlated strongly with naive T cell percentage.

The gene calls are TRBV24-1 and TRBJ2-7; 8 positions match TRBD2. The clonotype originates from an elderly woman in good health. Sequenced: blood. The CDR3 reads CATQRRGEAYNEQYF. In nucleotides, the CDR3 is TGTGCCACCCAACGGCGGGGGGAGGCCTACAATGAGCAGTACTTC.